These T cell receptor beta chains were read from a single sample in a study of T cell repertoires in cytomegalovirus infection. The antigens of these receptors remain unknown. TCRdb fed the reads into MiXCR, producing one record per CDR3 protein. The sample lists roughly 500,000 distinct CDR3 sequences, around 30% occurring once. Sample: cultured PBMCs, taken from culture after CMV antigen stimulation. These receptors originate from a human donor in good health (CMV status not recorded). Some clones in this sample may be carry-over from other donors' samples. Each CDR3 is given with its conserved first and last residue. The order of the fields is CDR3 DNA, CDR3 protein, clone size, D gene, CDR3 length, J gene, V gene. A D gene is named only where the DNA matches it firmly. The size entry is marked missing in some rows and otherwise reads once, few, many or a size class.

cdr3_nt: TGTGCCAGTCGGGAGCAGGGCGAAAAACTGTTTTTT
cdr3_aa: CASREQGEKLFF
clone_size: few
d_call: -
cdr3_length: 12
j_call: TRBJ1-4
v_call: TRBV19

cdr3_nt: TGTGCCAGCAGTCTCACAGGGGGCGTAGGATCGGGGAAGACTGAAGCTTTCTTT
cdr3_aa: CASSLTGGVGSGKTEAFF
clone_size: -
d_call: TRBD1
cdr3_length: 18
j_call: TRBJ1-1
v_call: TRBV28

cdr3_nt: TGCAGTGCTAGAGCCCGGACTAGCGGAGGGACCCAGTACTTC
cdr3_aa: CSARARTSGGTQYF
clone_size: -
d_call: TRBD2
cdr3_length: 14
j_call: TRBJ2-5
v_call: TRBV20-1

cdr3_nt: TGTGCCAGCAGTCTTGGGAATAACTATGGCTACACCTTC
cdr3_aa: CASSLGNNYGYTF
clone_size: -
d_call: -
cdr3_length: 13
j_call: TRBJ1-2
v_call: TRBV12-3/TRBV12-4

cdr3_nt: TGTGCCATCACTCAACACCGGGATCCTTCGCCTAGCACAGATACGCAGTATTTT
cdr3_aa: CAITQHRDPSPSTDTQYF
clone_size: -
d_call: -
cdr3_length: 18
j_call: TRBJ2-3
v_call: TRBV10-3

cdr3_nt: TGTGCCAGCAGTATACAGGGTTACCACACTGAAGCTTTCTTT
cdr3_aa: CASSIQGYHTEAFF
clone_size: -
d_call: -
cdr3_length: 14
j_call: TRBJ1-1
v_call: TRBV5-8

cdr3_nt: TGCAGTGCAACGGACTACCTTGAGGGCTACGAGCAGTACTTC
cdr3_aa: CSATDYLEGYEQYF
clone_size: -
d_call: -
cdr3_length: 14
j_call: TRBJ2-7
v_call: TRBV20-1

cdr3_nt: TGTGCCAGCACCACAATACCCCGGGACAGGGGTTGGAATACGCAGTATTTT
cdr3_aa: CASTTIPRDRGWNTQYF
clone_size: -
d_call: TRBD1
cdr3_length: 17
j_call: TRBJ2-3
v_call: TRBV6-2/TRBV6-3

cdr3_nt: TGCGCCAGCAGTGGTCCCAGGCCCCTGGCCTACGAGCAGTACTTC
cdr3_aa: CASSGPRPLAYEQYF
clone_size: -
d_call: -
cdr3_length: 15
j_call: TRBJ2-7
v_call: TRBV4-3

cdr3_nt: TGTGCCAGCAGCGTAGGACAGAATTCCTACGAGCAGTACTTC
cdr3_aa: CASSVGQNSYEQYF
clone_size: -
d_call: -
cdr3_length: 14
j_call: TRBJ2-7
v_call: TRBV7-2

cdr3_nt: TGTGCCAGCAGCTCACCCGGACAGGGGCATTATTATGGCTACACCTTC
cdr3_aa: CASSSPGQGHYYGYTF
clone_size: few
d_call: TRBD1
cdr3_length: 16
j_call: TRBJ1-2
v_call: TRBV7-2

cdr3_nt: TGTGCCAGCAGCTTAGGGGGACGGGAGGTACCTGAAGCTTTCTTT
cdr3_aa: CASSLGGREVPEAFF
clone_size: -
d_call: -
cdr3_length: 15
j_call: TRBJ1-1
v_call: TRBV11-1

cdr3_nt: TGTGCCAGCAGCTTTTCTGCCGGGAGGGATGAGCAGTTCTTC
cdr3_aa: CASSFSAGRDEQFF
clone_size: -
d_call: TRBD2
cdr3_length: 14
j_call: TRBJ2-1
v_call: TRBV5-5

cdr3_nt: TGTGCCAGCATCCCCGGGACTAGCGGGCTCAATGAGCAGTTCTTC
cdr3_aa: CASIPGTSGLNEQFF
clone_size: few
d_call: TRBD2
cdr3_length: 15
j_call: TRBJ2-1
v_call: TRBV7-9

cdr3_nt: TGCAGTGCGGTCCGGGACTCCTACGAGCAGTACTTC
cdr3_aa: CSAVRDSYEQYF
clone_size: few
d_call: -
cdr3_length: 12
j_call: TRBJ2-7
v_call: TRBV20-1

cdr3_nt: TGTGCCAGCAGCTTAGGATCAGGGGGTCGGAAAGCTTTCTTT
cdr3_aa: CASSLGSGGRKAFF
clone_size: many
d_call: TRBD1
cdr3_length: 14
j_call: TRBJ1-1
v_call: TRBV7-2